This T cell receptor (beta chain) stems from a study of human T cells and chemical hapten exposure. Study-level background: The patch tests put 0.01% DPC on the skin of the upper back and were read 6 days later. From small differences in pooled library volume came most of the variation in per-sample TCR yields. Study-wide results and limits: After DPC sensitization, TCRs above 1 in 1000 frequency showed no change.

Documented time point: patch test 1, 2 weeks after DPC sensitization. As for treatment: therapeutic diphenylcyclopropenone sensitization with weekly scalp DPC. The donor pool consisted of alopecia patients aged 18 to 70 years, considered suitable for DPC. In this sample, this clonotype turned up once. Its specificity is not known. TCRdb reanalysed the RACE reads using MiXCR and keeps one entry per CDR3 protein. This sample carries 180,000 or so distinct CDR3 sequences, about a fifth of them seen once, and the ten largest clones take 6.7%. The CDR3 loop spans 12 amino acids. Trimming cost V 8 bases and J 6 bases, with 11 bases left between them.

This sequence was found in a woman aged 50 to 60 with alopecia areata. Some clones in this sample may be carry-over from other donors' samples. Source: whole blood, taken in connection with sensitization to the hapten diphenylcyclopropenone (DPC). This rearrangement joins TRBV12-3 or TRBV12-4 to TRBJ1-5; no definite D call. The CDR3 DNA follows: TGTGCCAGCGGAGCCGGTAGTCAGCCCCAGCATTTT. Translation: CASGAGSQPQHF.